The 14 T cell receptor beta chains presented below share a single source sample, sequenced in a study of T cell clonotyping in hematopoietic cell transplantation (dated by TCRdb to about 2021). Preparation of the library involved the immunoSEQ multiplex PCR assay. What TCRdb holds here is the immuneACCESS table cut down to in-frame rearrangements. Part of the clones is not present; checked against another copy, under half of the missing clones reflect an unresolved V gene, and the others are unexplained. A total of more than 12,000 clones appear in this sample, around three fifths of them only once. The ten largest clonotypes hold about 8.8% of the sample. Sequenced material: PBMCs. Receptors originate from a human donor who either received an allogeneic hematopoietic cell transplant for a myeloid malignancy or was a related donor (not recorded which). Some clones in this sample may be carry-over from other donors' samples.

The chain has TRBV4-3 and TRBJ1-5; 7 bases map to TRBD1. The length of the CDR3 is 14 residues. V dropped 1 base and J dropped 7; count of bases not matched to a gene: 4. CDR1 and CDR2 from the germline V gene are LGHNA and YSLEER. This CDR3 reads CASSQGPGGQPQHF. CDR3 DNA sequence: TGCGCCAGCAGCCAAGGTCCAGGGGGGCAGCCCCAGCATTTT.

The gene calls are TRBV30 and TRBJ2-2; 7 bases match TRBD2. Per the germline V gene, CDR1 is GTSNPN and CDR2 is SVGIG (reference sequence). With V trimmed by 0 bases and J by 7 bases, 11 bases remained unmatched. CDR3 length: 16 residues. CDR3 in amino acids: CAWSVGEGGLLGELFF. CDR3 sequence (DNA): TGTGCCTGGAGTGTAGGGGAGGGAGGTTTGCTCGGGGAGCTGTTTTTT.

The CDR3 coding sequence is TGTGCCTGGAGTGTTGGGTCCAATCAGCCCCAGCATTTT. Its translation is CAWSVGSNQPQHF. The chain has TRBV30 and TRBJ1-5; D is uncertain. The CDR3 length is 13 residues. The germline V gene has CDR1 GTSNPN and CDR2 SVGIG (reference sequence). V was pared by 0 bases and J by 3 bases, with 6 bases between.

This chain connects TRBV7-2 to TRBJ2-5; 10 bases fit TRBD2. V gave up 4 bases and J gave up 5 bases; unmatched junction bases: 10. The germline V gene encodes CDR1 SGHTA and CDR2 FQGNSA. The CDR3 runs 16 residues. CDR3 protein: CASSSSASGGWETQYF. DNA for the CDR3: TGTGCCAGCAGCTCAAGTGCTAGCGGGGGCTGGGAGACCCAGTACTTC. Together with reference TRBV7-2 and TRBJ2-5, the CDR3 gives the full variable domain: GAGVSQSPSNKVTEKGKDVELRCDPISGHTALYWYRQSLGQGLEFLIYFQGNSAPDKSGLPSDRFSAERTGGSVSTLTIQRTQQEDSAVYLCASSSSASGGWETQYFGPGTRLLVL.

The chain uses TRBV30 and TRBJ1-2; no clear D. V was pared by 0 bases and J by 7 bases, with 21 bases between. There are 16 residues in the CDR3. The germline gives CDR1 GTSNPN, CDR2 SVGIG (reference sequence). The CDR3 loop is CAWSVSLRLTLSGYTF. For the CDR3, the DNA is TGTGCCTGGAGTGTAAGTCTCCGGCTGACTCTTAGTGGCTACACCTTC.

The chain employs TRBV25-1 and TRBJ2-7, with D possibly being TRBD1 (6 bases). Germline V gene lookup returns CDR1 MGHDK and CDR2 SYGVNS. V lost 6 bases to trimming and J lost 4 bases, with 19 bases between them. The CDR3 extends over 15 amino acids. This chain's CDR3 is CASSLVALRGYEQYF. The CDR3 nucleotides read TGTGCCAGCAGCCTGGTAGCGTTAAGGGGGTACGAGCAGTACTTC.

This clone was found a few times. The V call is TRBV7-2, the J call TRBJ1-1, with D possibly TRBD1 on 5 matching bases. The CDR3 has 14 residues. Trimming left V 1 base short and J 3 bases short, with 9 bases between. The V gene's germline CDR1 is SGHTA and CDR2 FQGNSA. CDR3 loop: CASSLEGVHTEAFF. The DNA of the CDR3 is TGTGCCAGCAGCTTAGAAGGGGTGCACACTGAAGCTTTCTTT.

This clone turned up a few times. V gene TRBV29-1 combines with J gene TRBJ2-5; D is uncertain. The CDR3 length is 12 residues. Germline CDR1 reads SQVTM; CDR2 reads ANQGSEA. The germline V and J ends were trimmed by 6 bases and 5 bases, with 13 bases remaining between them. The CDR3 here is CSVEALGETQYF. DNA of the CDR3: TGCAGCGTCGAGGCCCTGGGGGAGACCCAGTACTTC. The full variable domain, rest sourced from reference TRBV29-1 and TRBJ2-5, is SAVISQKPSRDICQRGTSLTIQCQVDSQVTMMFWYRQQPGQSLTLIATANQGSEATYESGFVIDKFPISRPNLTFSTLTVSNMSPEDSSIYLCSVEALGETQYFGPGTRLLVL.

This clone has more than one count but fewer than ten. The gene calls are TRBV5-4 and TRBJ2-7; D ambiguous. The CDR3 length is 15 residues. Germline lookup yields CDR1 SGHNT and CDR2 YYREEE (reference sequence). Between the trimmed V and J ends, which lost 1 base and 7 bases, there was a span of 18 bases. CDR3 loop: CASSLRTTLDREQYF. The CDR3 coding sequence is TGTGCCAGCAGCTTGCGGACGACGTTAGATCGGGAGCAGTACTTC.

This rearrangement joins TRBV30 to TRBJ1-5; a possible D gene is TRBD1 (6 bases). Germline V gene sequence: CDR1 GTSNPN, CDR2 SVGIG (reference sequence). The CDR3 length is 16 residues. V lost 5 bases to trimming and J lost 2 bases, with 19 bases between them. As DNA, the CDR3 is TGTGCCTGGGGTCCAATTGATGGGGGCGGCAATCAGCCCCAGCATTTT. It specifies CAWGPIDGGGNQPQHF.

V gene TRBV30 combines with J gene TRBJ2-7, with D possibly matching TRBD1 (6 bases). This CDR3 comprises 13 residues. CDR1 and CDR2 (germline): GTSNPN, SVGIG (reference sequence). The ends were cut back, 0 bases at V and 6 bases at J, with 12 bases in the middle. The CDR3 DNA reads TGTGCCTGGAGTGTCTACAGGGAGAGCGAGCAGTACTTC. The encoded protein is CAWSVYRESEQYF.

V gene TRBV25-1 combines with J gene TRBJ1-5, with 12 nucleotides matching TRBD1. The V gene end was trimmed by 8 bases and the J gene end by 3 bases; junction bases not matched to a gene: 2. The germline CDR1 and CDR2 sequences are MGHDK and SYGVNS. The CDR3 is 14 amino acids. CDR3 sequence reads: CASGTGGNNQPQHF. CDR3 in DNA: TGTGCCAGCGGGACAGGGGGCAACAATCAGCCCCAGCATTTT.

The CDR3 region is CAWSPASTNEKLFF. The CDR3 DNA is TGTGCCTGGAGCCCGGCCTCAACTAATGAAAAACTGTTTTTT. This sequence joins TRBV30 and TRBJ1-4; D gene uncertain. In germline, CDR1 is GTSNPN, CDR2 SVGIG (reference sequence). CDR3 length: 14 residues. Trimming removed 3 bases from V and 0 bases from J, with 8 bases in between.

The CDR3 is CASKTGGQPQHF. The CDR3 region has the DNA TGCGCCAGCAAAACAGGCGGCCAGCCCCAGCATTTT. The chain uses TRBV23-1 and TRBJ1-5; tentatively, D is TRBD1 (5 bases). TRBV23-1 is an open reading frame whose function is uncertain. The CDR3 is made up of 12 amino acids. V lost 7 bases and J 7 bases, leaving 11 bases between the germline ends.